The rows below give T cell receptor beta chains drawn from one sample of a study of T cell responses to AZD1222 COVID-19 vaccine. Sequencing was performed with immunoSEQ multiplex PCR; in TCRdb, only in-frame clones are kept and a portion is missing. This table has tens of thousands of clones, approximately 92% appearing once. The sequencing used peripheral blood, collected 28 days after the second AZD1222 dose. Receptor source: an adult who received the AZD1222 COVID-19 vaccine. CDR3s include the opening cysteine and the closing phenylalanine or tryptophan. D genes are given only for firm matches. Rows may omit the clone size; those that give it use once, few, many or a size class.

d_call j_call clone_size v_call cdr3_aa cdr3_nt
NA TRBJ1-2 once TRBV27 CASSPYRASANYGYTF TGTGCCAGCAGTCCATACCGGGCCTCAGCTAACTATGGCTACACCTTC
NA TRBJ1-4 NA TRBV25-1 CASSGTANLEKLFF TGTGCCAGCAGTGGGACCGCCAACCTTGAAAAACTGTTTTTT
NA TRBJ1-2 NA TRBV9 CASSVAANYGYTF TGTGCCAGCAGCGTAGCGGCTAACTATGGCTACACCTTC
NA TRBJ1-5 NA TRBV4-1 CASSQLERDQPQHF TGCGCCAGCAGCCAACTCGAACGGGATCAGCCCCAGCATTTT
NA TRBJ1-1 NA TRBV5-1 CASSPQTNTEAFF TGCGCCAGCAGCCCACAGACGAACACTGAAGCTTTCTTT
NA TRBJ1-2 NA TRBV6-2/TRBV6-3 CASSTQRVGGPANYGYTF TGTGCCAGCAGTACCCAAAGAGTGGGGGGACCGGCTAACTATGGCTACACCTTC
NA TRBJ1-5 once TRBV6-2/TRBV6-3 CASSYSWSVRVGQPQHF TGTGCCAGCAGTTACTCGTGGTCAGTCCGAGTAGGACAGCCCCAGCATTTT
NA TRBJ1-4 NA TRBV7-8 CASSFAQQSGLFF TGTGCCAGCAGCTTTGCGCAACAGTCAGGACTGTTTTTT
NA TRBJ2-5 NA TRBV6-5 CASSAPGVRETQYF TGTGCCAGCAGCGCTCCGGGGGTTCGGGAGACCCAGTACTTC
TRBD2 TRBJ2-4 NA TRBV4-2 CASSKGLAGDKNIQYF TGTGCCAGCAGCAAAGGACTAGCGGGAGACAAAAACATTCAGTACTTC
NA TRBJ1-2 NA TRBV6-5 CASRDTTNYGYTF TGTGCCAGTCGGGACACCACTAACTATGGCTACACCTTC
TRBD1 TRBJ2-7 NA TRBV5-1 CASSTMTGRNEQYF TGCGCCAGCAGCACAATGACAGGGAGAAACGAGCAGTACTTC
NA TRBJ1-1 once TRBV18 CASSPGTAEAFF TGTGCCAGCTCACCAGGGACTGCCGAAGCTTTCTTT
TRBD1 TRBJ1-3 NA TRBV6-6 CASRADRSGLNTIYF TGTGCCAGCAGGGCGGACAGGAGCGGGTTAAACACCATATATTTT
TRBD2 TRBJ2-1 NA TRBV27 CASSPFGSGNYNEQFF TGTGCCAGCAGTCCGTTCGGTAGCGGGAACTACAATGAGCAGTTCTTC
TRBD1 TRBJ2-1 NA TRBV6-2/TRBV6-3 CASSPLTGRPYNEQFF TGTGCCAGCAGTCCCCTGACAGGGCGCCCCTACAATGAGCAGTTCTTC
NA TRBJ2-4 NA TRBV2 CASSSSAGLRQYF TGTGCCAGCAGCTCCTCGGCCGGCCTCCGTCAGTACTTC
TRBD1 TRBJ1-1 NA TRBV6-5 CASSYSQGGWDTEAFF TGTGCCAGCAGTTACTCGCAAGGGGGCTGGGACACTGAAGCTTTCTTT
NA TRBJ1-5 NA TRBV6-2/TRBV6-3 CASSYDGRADQPQHF TGTGCCAGCAGTTACGACGGCCGGGCGGACCAGCCCCAGCATTTT
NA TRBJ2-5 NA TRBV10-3 CATAWGNQETQYF TGTGCCACAGCTTGGGGGAACCAAGAGACCCAGTACTTC
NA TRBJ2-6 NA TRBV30 CAWFSRRANVLTF TGTGCCTGGTTTTCCCGGCGGGCCAACGTCCTGACTTTC
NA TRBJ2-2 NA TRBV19 CASIRDPRVTGELFF TGTGCCAGCATACGGGACCCCCGTGTCACCGGGGAGCTGTTTTTT
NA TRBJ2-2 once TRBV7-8 CASSLGTGELFF TGTGCCAGCAGCTTAGGAACCGGGGAGCTGTTTTTT
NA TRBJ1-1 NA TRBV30 CAWATGPEAFF TGTGCCTGGGCCACGGGCCCTGAAGCTTTCTTT
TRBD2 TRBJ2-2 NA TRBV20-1 CSASASGRIAGELFF TGCAGTGCTAGTGCTAGCGGGAGAATCGCCGGGGAGCTGTTTTTT
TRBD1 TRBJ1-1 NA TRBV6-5 CASSTGQDTNTEAFF TGTGCCAGCAGCACTGGACAGGACACGAACACTGAAGCTTTCTTT
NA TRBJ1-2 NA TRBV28 CASSLTSGYGYTF TGTGCCAGCAGTTTAACGTCGGGCTATGGCTACACCTTC
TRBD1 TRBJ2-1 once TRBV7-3 CANRQGSDNEQFF TGTGCCAACCGACAGGGGAGCGACAATGAGCAGTTCTTC
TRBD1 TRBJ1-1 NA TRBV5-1 CASSQIGTANTEAFF TGCGCCAGCAGCCAGATCGGGACAGCCAACACTGAAGCTTTCTTT
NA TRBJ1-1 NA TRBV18 CASSPLNRNTEAFF TGTGCCAGCTCACCGCTGAATCGAAACACTGAAGCTTTCTTT
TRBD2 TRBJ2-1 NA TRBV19 CASSTGLAGTDEQFF TGTGCCAGTAGTACAGGACTAGCCGGTACTGATGAGCAGTTCTTC
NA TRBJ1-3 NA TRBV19 CASSIRQNLGNTIYF TGTGCCAGTAGTATACGGCAGAATCTTGGAAACACCATATATTTT
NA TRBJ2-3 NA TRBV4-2 CASSQDRIVDTQYF TGTGCCAGCAGCCAAGATCGAATCGTCGATACGCAGTATTTT
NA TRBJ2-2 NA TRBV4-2 CASSQDTIANTGELFF TGTGCCAGCAGCCAAGATACCATCGCGAACACCGGGGAGCTGTTTTTT
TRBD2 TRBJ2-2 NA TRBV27 CASSFPSGIHTGELFF TGTGCCAGCAGTTTCCCCAGCGGGATCCACACCGGGGAGCTGTTTTTT
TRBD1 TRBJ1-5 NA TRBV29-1 CSVGQGTSNQPQHF TGCAGCGTTGGACAGGGGACTAGCAATCAGCCCCAGCATTTT
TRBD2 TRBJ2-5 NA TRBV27 CASSLRGLLAGGPVIETQYF TGTGCCAGCAGTTTAAGGGGCCTACTAGCGGGAGGGCCAGTAATTGAGACCCAGTACTTC
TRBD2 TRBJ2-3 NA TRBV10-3 CAIREAQLRSGRGTDTQYF TGTGCCATCAGGGAGGCCCAACTAAGGAGCGGGAGGGGCACAGATACGCAGTATTTT
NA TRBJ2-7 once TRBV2 CASSDQFNEQYF TGTGCCAGCAGTGATCAGTTTAACGAGCAGTACTTC
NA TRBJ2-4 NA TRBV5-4 CASSLDWGRDMMNIQYF TGTGCCAGCAGCTTGGACTGGGGCAGGGATATGATGAACATTCAGTACTTC
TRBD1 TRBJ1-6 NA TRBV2 CARTGGIDSPLHF TGTGCCAGGACAGGGGGCATCGATTCACCCCTCCACTTT